Below, 3 T cell receptor beta chains from the same sample are listed, as sequenced in a study of monozygotic twins with inflammatory bowel disease. No DNA is given; TCRdb re-called the 5' RACE reads and lists each CDR3 protein once. Its listing shows about 300,000 distinct CDR3 sequences. Sequenced input: blood. The receptors were gathered from a human donor with ulcerative colitis or Crohn's disease, or a healthy co-twin of an affected twin (not recorded which).

The V call is TRBV5-1, the J call TRBJ1-2; without DNA, the TCRdb call of TRBD1 cannot be checked. This CDR3 spans 15 amino acids. The germline V gene has CDR1 SGHRS and CDR2 YFSETQ. The CDR3 protein is CASSLTSGQNYGYTF.

The chain combines TRBV4-3 with TRBJ2-5. The CDR3 covers 13 residues. Germline lookup yields CDR1 LGHNA and CDR2 YSLEER. CDR3 amino acids: CASSQEQFGTQYF.

This chain links TRBV5-1 with TRBJ2-6. Germline V gene data show CDR1 as SGHRS and CDR2 as YFSETQ. The CDR3 consists of 16 residues. CDR3 residues: CASSTNLRAGANVLTF. Variable domain in full (rest from reference TRBV5-1 and TRBJ2-6): KAGVTQTPRYLIKTRGQQVTLSCSPISGHRSVSWYQQTPGQGLQFLFEYFSETQRNKGNFPGRFSGRQFSNSRSEMNVSTLELGDSALYLCASSTNLRAGANVLTFGAGSRLTVL.